The 20 T cell receptor beta chains reported below all come from one sample, sequenced in a study of human T cells and chemical hapten exposure. Each CDR3 protein is one row after TCRdb ran MiXCR on the RACE reads. The sample consists of about 120,000 distinct CDR3 sequences, roughly 13% of them appearing once. The sample's time point: patch test 1, 2 weeks after DPC sensitization. Treatment in this sample: therapeutic diphenylcyclopropenone sensitization with weekly scalp DPC. The specimen was whole blood, collected in connection with sensitization to the hapten diphenylcyclopropenone (DPC). The receptors shown here come from a man aged 18 to 29 with alopecia areata. Some clones in this sample may be carry-over from other donors' samples.

This clonotype was recorded a few times. The chain links TRBV18 to TRBJ2-7, with a weak D call TRBD1 (6 bases). In germline, CDR1 is KGHSH, CDR2 LQKENI. V was cut by 6 bases and J by 2 bases, with 17 bases left in between. The CDR3 loop spans 15 amino acids. CDR3 DNA sequence: TGTGCCAGCTCCCCTTCGACAGGTGGGGCCTACGAGCAGTACGTC. Encoded protein: CASSPSTGGAYEQYV.

This clonotype was counted ten times or more. V is TRBV10-2 and J is TRBJ2-5; D is uncertain. CDR3 length: 13 residues. Trimming removed 4 bases from V and 0 bases from J, with 6 bases in between. Germline assignment: CDR1 WSHSY and CDR2 SAAADI. As DNA, the CDR3 is TGCGCCAGCAGTGTGAGATACCAAGAGACCCAGTACTTC. Translation: CASSVRYQETQYF.

The chain recombines TRBV27 with TRBJ1-5, with D unclear. Trimming stripped 2 bases from V and 6 bases from J, with 8 bases between. The CDR3 has 13 residues. Germline assignment: CDR1 MNHEY and CDR2 SMNVEV (reference sequence). CDR3 bases: TGTGCCAGCAGTTTACGGGGTCTTCAGCCCCAGCATTTT. Translation: CASSLRGLQPQHF.

In its sample, this clonotype was seen a few times. The chain is built from TRBV18 and TRBJ1-6; 8 bases are a match to TRBD1. The CDR3 runs to 15 residues. With V trimmed by 0 bases and J by 10 bases, 5 bases remained unmatched. Germline V gives CDR1 KGHSH, CDR2 LQKENI. In nucleotides, the CDR3 is TGTGCCAGCTCACCACCCCAGGGGGCAGGATCACCCCTCCACTTT. This sequence encodes CASSPPQGAGSPLHF.

This clonotype was counted at least ten times. This chain connects TRBV7-9 to TRBJ1-4, with 8 bases identical to TRBD1. Trimming removed 11 bases from V and 8 bases from J; junction bases left unmatched: 4. CDR1 and CDR2 from the germline V gene are SEHNR and FQNEAQ (reference sequence). The CDR3 runs to 11 residues. The CDR3 DNA reads TGTGCCGGGGGGACAGGCGAAAAACTGTTTTTT. It is translated as CAGGTGEKLFF. The full variable domain, its missing parts supplied by reference TRBV7-9 and TRBJ1-4, is DTGVSQNPRHKITKRGQNVTFRCDPISEHNRLYWYRQTLGQGPEFLTYFQNEAQLEKSRLLSDRFSAERPKGSFSTLEIQRTEQGDSAMYLCAGGTGEKLFFGSGTQLSVL.

The chain recombines TRBV4-1 with TRBJ2-1, with 10 bases fitting TRBD2. Unmatched junction bases numbered 9, after V lost 4 bases and J lost 3 bases. Germline V gene data show CDR1 as MGHRA and CDR2 as YSYEKL. There are 17 residues in the CDR3. CDR3 DNA sequence: TGCGCCAGCAGCCCCCGGCATGCTAGCGGGGGCTACAATGAGCAGTTCTTC. It translates to CASSPRHASGGYNEQFF.

This clonotype has a handful of counts. The chain links TRBV2 to TRBJ1-5, with D uncertain. The CDR3 loop spans 12 amino acids. Germline assignment: CDR1 SNHLY and CDR2 FYNNEI. The V end lost 11 bases, the J end lost 0 bases, and 8 bases lay between the germline ends. CDR3 DNA: TGTGCCGGCCGGGATAGCAATCAGCCCCAGCATTTT. The encoded protein is CAGRDSNQPQHF.

The V gene is TRBV27, the J gene TRBJ2-1; 7 bases are a match to TRBD1. Germline-derived CDR1 and CDR2 are MNHEY and SMNVEV (reference sequence). This CDR3 contains 13 residues. V lost 2 bases to trimming and J lost 7 bases; unmatched junction nucleotides: 2. The CDR3 sequence is CASSLRGPNEQFF. As DNA, the CDR3 is TGTGCCAGCAGTTTAAGGGGGCCTAATGAGCAGTTCTTC.

The chain has TRBV7-6 and TRBJ1-3, with no clear D. V lost 3 bases and J 0 bases, leaving 18 bases between the germline ends. Germline loops: CDR1 SGHVS, CDR2 FNYEAQ. The CDR3 spans 18 residues. The CDR3 DNA follows: TGTGCCAGCAGCTTGACCCCACGGTGGCAGAGCTCTGGAAACACCATATATTTT. Translation gives CASSLTPRWQSSGNTIYF. Complete variable domain (other parts from reference TRBV7-6 and TRBJ1-3): GAGVSQSPRYKVTKRGQDVALRCDPISGHVSLYWYRQALGQGPEFLTYFNYEAQQDKSGLPNDRFSAERPEGSISTLTIQRTEQRDSAMYRCASSLTPRWQSSGNTIYFGEGSWLTVV.

This clonotype was detected once. The chain employs TRBV4-1 and TRBJ2-3; D might be TRBD1 (5 bases). Between the trimmed V and J ends, which lost 1 base and 4 bases, there was a span of 6 bases. Germline V lookup: CDR1 MGHRA, CDR2 YSYEKL. The CDR3 runs 13 residues. DNA for the CDR3: TGCGCCAGCAGCCAAGTAGGGGCAGATACGCAGTATTTT. Translation: CASSQVGADTQYF.

In its sample, this clonotype was seen many times. The chain recombines TRBV6-1 with TRBJ1-5, with 7 bases matching TRBD1. With V trimmed by 10 bases and J by 3 bases, 15 bases remained unmatched. The CDR3 has 16 amino acids. Germline V gene sequence: CDR1 MNHNS, CDR2 SASEGT. CDR3 nucleotides: TGTGCCACCCAGATATCGATGGGACAGTACAATCAGCCCCAGCATTTT. The encoded protein is CATQISMGQYNQPQHF.

The chain uses TRBV20-1 and TRBJ1-4; 8 bases are a match to TRBD1. Germline trimming cut 0 bases from V and 7 bases from J; bases unmatched to any gene: 7. The CDR3 loop spans 15 amino acids. Germline V CDR1 and CDR2: DFQATT, SNEGSKA (reference sequence). The CDR3 here is CSARDLGQEGEKLFF. The CDR3, as DNA: TGCAGTGCTAGAGATCTGGGACAGGAAGGTGAAAAACTGTTTTTT.

The chain joins TRBV7-9 to TRBJ2-1; D remains ambiguous. The germline V and J ends were trimmed by 0 bases and 4 bases, with 10 bases remaining between them. Germline V lookup: CDR1 SEHNR, CDR2 FQNEAQ (reference sequence). The CDR3 extends over 15 amino acids. CDR3 sequence: CASSLARPLYNEQFF. As DNA, the CDR3 is TGTGCCAGCAGCTTAGCGCGGCCGCTTTACAATGAGCAGTTCTTC.

The V and J genes are TRBV6-5 and TRBJ2-7, with 15 bases lining up with TRBD2. The CDR3 spans 17 residues. Per germline, CDR1 MNHEY and CDR2 SVGAGI. Losses at the gene ends were 5 bases for V and 4 bases for J; bases not matched to a gene: 9. The CDR3 region is CASSDPGLAGGAYEQYF. As DNA, the CDR3 is TGTGCCAGCAGTGACCCGGGACTAGCGGGGGGTGCATACGAGCAGTACTTC.

This clonotype was recorded a few times. The chain carries TRBV20-1 and TRBJ2-5, with TRBD2 matching over 7 bases. CDR1 is DFQATT, CDR2 SNEGSKA, per germline (reference sequence). The trim removed 5 bases at V and 2 bases at J, leaving 8 bases unmatched. The length of the CDR3 is 14 residues. CDR3 DNA: TGCAGTGCTCAGACTCAAGCGGGGCAAGAGACCCAGTACTTC. It translates to CSAQTQAGQETQYF.

This chain uses TRBV10-3 with TRBJ2-3, with 7 bases fitting TRBD1. Germline V gives CDR1 ENHRY, CDR2 SYGVKD. The CDR3 consists of 14 residues. The trim removed 6 bases at V and 1 base at J, leaving 4 bases unmatched. The CDR3 DNA reads as TGTGCCATCAGAGGGACAGTCGGCACAGATACGCAGTATTTT. This gives the protein CAIRGTVGTDTQYF.

This chain joins TRBV7-2 and TRBJ1-5; 7 bases line up with TRBD1. Per the germline V gene, CDR1 is SGHTA and CDR2 is FQGNSA. The V segment lost 5 bases and the J segment 10 bases; nucleotides outside the gene matches: 14. The CDR3 is made up of 15 amino acids. The CDR3 DNA sequence: TGTGCCAGCAGCCCCATCCGGGACAGCGGGGCTCCCCAGCATTTT. Translated: CASSPIRDSGAPQHF.

The genes are TRBV6-6 and TRBJ2-7; tentative D call: TRBD1 (6 bases). The CDR3 spans 15 residues. Trimming left V 0 bases short and J 6 bases short, with 15 bases between. Germline CDR1 and CDR2: MNHNY and SVGAGI (reference sequence). Written as DNA, the CDR3 is TGTGCCAGCAGTTACTCAGGAGTAAGAGGGGGCGAGCAGTACGTC. Translated, it gives CASSYSGVRGGEQYV.

The rearrangement uses TRBV3-1 and TRBJ2-1; D is perhaps TRBD2 (6 bases). The V and J ends lost 4 bases and 6 bases respectively, with 7 bases between them. CDR3 size: 12 residues. The V gene's germline CDR1 is LGHDT and CDR2 YNNKEL (reference sequence). CDR3 in amino acids: CASSLTSNEQFF. In DNA form, the CDR3 reads TGTGCCAGCAGCCTGACTAGCAATGAGCAGTTCTTC.

This clonotype was found a few times. V is TRBV12-3 or TRBV12-4 and J is TRBJ2-2; D is undetermined. Trimming removed 3 bases from V and 7 bases from J, with 9 bases in between. This CDR3 spans 13 amino acids. The CDR3 coding sequence is TGTGCCAGCAGTTTTTCGGTGGTCGGGGAGCTGTTTTTT. It codes for CASSFSVVGELFF.